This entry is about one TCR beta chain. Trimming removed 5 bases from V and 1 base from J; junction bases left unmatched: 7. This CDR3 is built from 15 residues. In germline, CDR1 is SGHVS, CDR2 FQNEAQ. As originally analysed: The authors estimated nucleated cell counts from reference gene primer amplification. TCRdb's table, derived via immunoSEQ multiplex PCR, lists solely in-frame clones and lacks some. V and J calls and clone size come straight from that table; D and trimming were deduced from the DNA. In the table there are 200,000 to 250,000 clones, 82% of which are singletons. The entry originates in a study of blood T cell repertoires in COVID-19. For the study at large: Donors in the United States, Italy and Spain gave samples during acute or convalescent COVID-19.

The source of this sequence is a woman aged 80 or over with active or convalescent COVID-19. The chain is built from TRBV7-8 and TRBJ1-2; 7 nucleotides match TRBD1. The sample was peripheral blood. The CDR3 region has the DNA TGTGCCAGCAGCATAAGGGACAGCTATAACTATGGCTACACCTTC. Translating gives CASSIRDSYNYGYTF. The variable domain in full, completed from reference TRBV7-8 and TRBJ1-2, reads GAGVSQSPRYKVAKRGQDVALRCDPISGHVSLFWYQQALGQGPEFLTYFQNEAQLDKSGLPSDRFFAERPEGSVSTLKIQRTQQEDSAVYLCASSIRDSYNYGYTFGSGTRLTVV.